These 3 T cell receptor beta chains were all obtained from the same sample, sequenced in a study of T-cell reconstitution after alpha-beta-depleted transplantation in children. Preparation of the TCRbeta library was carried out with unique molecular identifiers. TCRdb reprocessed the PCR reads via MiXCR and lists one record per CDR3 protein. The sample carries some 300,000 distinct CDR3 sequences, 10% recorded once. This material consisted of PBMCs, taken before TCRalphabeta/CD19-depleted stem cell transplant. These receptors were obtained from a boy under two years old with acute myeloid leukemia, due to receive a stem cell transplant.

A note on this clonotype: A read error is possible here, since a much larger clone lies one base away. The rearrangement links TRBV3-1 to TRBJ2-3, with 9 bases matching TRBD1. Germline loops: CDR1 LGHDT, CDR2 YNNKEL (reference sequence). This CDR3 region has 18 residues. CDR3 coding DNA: TGTACCAGCAGTTTATCCCTCGCACAGGGGGCCGGCACAGATACGCAGTATTTT. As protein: CTSSLSLAQGAGTDTQYF.

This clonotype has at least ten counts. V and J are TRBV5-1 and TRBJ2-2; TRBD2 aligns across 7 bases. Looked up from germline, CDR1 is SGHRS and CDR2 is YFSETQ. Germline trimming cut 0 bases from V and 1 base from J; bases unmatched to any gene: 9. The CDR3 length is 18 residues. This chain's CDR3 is CASSLVGRDYLNTGELFF. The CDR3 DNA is TGCGCCAGCAGCTTGGTAGGGCGGGACTACCTGAACACCGGGGAGCTGTTTTTT. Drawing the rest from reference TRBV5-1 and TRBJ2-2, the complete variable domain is KAGVTQTPRYLIKTRGQQVTLSCSPISGHRSVSWYQQTPGQGLQFLFEYFSETQRNKGNFPGRFSGRQFSNSRSEMNVSTLELGDSALYLCASSLVGRDYLNTGELFFGEGSRLTVL.

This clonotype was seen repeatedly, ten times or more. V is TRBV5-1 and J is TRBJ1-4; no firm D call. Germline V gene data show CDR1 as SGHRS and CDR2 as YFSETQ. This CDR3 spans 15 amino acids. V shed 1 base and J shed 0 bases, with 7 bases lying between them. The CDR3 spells CASSLLGTTNEKLFF. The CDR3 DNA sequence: TGCGCCAGCAGCTTGTTGGGTACAACTAATGAAAAACTGTTTTTT.